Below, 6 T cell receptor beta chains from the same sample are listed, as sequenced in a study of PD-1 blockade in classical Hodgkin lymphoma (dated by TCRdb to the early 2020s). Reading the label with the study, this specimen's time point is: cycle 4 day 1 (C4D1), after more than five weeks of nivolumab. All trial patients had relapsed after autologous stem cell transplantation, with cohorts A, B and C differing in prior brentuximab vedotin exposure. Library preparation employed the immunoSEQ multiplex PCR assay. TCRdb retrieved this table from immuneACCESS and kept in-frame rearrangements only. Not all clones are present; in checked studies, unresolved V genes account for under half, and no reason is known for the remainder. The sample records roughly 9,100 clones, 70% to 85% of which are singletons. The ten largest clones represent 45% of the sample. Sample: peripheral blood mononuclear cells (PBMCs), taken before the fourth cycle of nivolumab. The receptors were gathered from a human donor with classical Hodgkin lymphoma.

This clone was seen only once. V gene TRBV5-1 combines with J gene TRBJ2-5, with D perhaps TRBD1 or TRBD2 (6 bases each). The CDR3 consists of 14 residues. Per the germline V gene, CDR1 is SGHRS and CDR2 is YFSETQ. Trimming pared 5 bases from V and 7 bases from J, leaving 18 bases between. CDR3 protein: CASRPLGGRGTQYF. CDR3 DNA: TGCGCCAGCAGACCTTTGGGGGGCCGGGGGACCCAGTACTTC.

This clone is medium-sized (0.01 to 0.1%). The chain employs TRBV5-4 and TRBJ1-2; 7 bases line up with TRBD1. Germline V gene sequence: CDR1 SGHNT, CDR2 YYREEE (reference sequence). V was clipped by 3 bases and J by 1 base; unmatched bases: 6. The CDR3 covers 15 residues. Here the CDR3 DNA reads TGTGCCAGCAGCTCCAGGGGGGTTGGTAACTATGGCTACACCTTC. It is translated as CASSSRGVGNYGYTF.

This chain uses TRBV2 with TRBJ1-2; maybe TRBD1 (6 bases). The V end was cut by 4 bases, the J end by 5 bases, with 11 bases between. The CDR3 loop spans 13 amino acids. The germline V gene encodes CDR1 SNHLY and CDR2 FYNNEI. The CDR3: CASSVLDSYGYTF. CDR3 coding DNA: TGTGCCAGCAGTGTTTTGGACAGTTATGGCTACACCTTC.

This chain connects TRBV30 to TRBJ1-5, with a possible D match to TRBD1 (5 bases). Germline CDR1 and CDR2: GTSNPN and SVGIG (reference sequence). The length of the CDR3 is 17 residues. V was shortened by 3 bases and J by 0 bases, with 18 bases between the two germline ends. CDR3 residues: CAWSSGRVPNSNQPQHF. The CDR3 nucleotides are TGTGCCTGGAGCTCGGGACGGGTCCCTAATAGCAATCAGCCCCAGCATTTT.

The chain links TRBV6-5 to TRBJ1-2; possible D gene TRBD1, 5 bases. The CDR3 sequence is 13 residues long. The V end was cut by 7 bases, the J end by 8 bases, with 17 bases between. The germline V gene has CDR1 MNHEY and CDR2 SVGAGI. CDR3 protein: CASTQTEGRGYTF. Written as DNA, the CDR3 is TGTGCCAGCACTCAGACAGAAGGGAGGGGCTACACCTTC.

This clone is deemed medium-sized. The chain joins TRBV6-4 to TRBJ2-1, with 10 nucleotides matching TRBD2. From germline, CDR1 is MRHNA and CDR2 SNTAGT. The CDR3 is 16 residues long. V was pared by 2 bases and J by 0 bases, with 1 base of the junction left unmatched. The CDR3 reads CASSDVAGGSYNEQFF. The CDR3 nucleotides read TGTGCCAGCAGTGACGTAGCGGGAGGCTCCTACAATGAGCAGTTCTTC.